This passage covers 17 T cell receptor beta chains from one sample sequenced in a study of OX40 agonist ivuxolimab in advanced cancers. Here immunoSEQ multiplex PCR was the method, and the copy in TCRdb shows in-frame clones only, minus some. The data hold some 48,000 clones, with about 81% observed a single time. Sequenced material: CD4+ or CD8+ T cells sorted from blood, taken in a trial of the OX40 agonist ivuxolimab. Source of these receptors: an adult with an advanced solid tumor such as melanoma, head and neck, liver or kidney cancer.

The rearrangement links TRBV5-1 to TRBJ2-5; 14 bases fit TRBD2. Unmatched junction bases numbered 3, after V lost 2 bases and J lost 9 bases. Germline V gene lookup returns CDR1 SGHRS and CDR2 YFSETQ. This CDR3 has 14 residues. The CDR3: CASSFPTSGGAQYF. CDR3 DNA: TGCGCCAGCAGCTTCCCGACTAGCGGGGGGGCCCAGTACTTC. Looking up the rest from reference TRBV5-1 and TRBJ2-5 gives the full variable domain: KAGVTQTPRYLIKTRGQQVTLSCSPISGHRSVSWYQQTPGQGLQFLFEYFSETQRNKGNFPGRFSGRQFSNSRSEMNVSTLELGDSALYLCASSFPTSGGAQYFGPGTRLLVL.

The chain links TRBV2 to TRBJ2-5; TRBD2 aligns across 8 bases. Germline V gene lookup returns CDR1 SNHLY and CDR2 FYNNEI. Trimming at V came to 7 bases and at J to 0 bases, leaving 7 bases not matched to a gene. The CDR3 runs to 15 residues. CDR3 protein: CASTGPSGYQETQYF. The CDR3 DNA is TGTGCCAGCACCGGCCCTAGCGGGTACCAAGAGACCCAGTACTTC.

This chain links TRBV29-1 with TRBJ2-1; a weak D match, TRBD1 (6 bases). CDR1 SQVTM and CDR2 ANQGSEA come from the germline V gene. This CDR3 is 15 amino acids long. With 4 bases removed from V and 0 bases from J, the gap between germline ends came to 13 bases. The CDR3 region has the DNA TGCAGCGTTGTAGGGGGAGTGTTCTCCTACAATGAGCAGTTCTTC. Its protein product is CSVVGGVFSYNEQFF.

V usage is TRBV5-8 and J usage is TRBJ2-2; 10 bases align to TRBD2. With 2 bases clipped from V and 2 bases from J, the junction kept 9 bases outside the gene matches. Germline V CDR1 and CDR2: SGHTS, YDEGEE. CDR3 size: 18 residues. The CDR3 region has the DNA TGTGCCAGCAGCTTCCCCCAAGGACTAGCGGCTAACACCGGGGAGCTGTTTTTT. Translation gives CASSFPQGLAANTGELFF.

The chain has TRBV5-4 and TRBJ2-2; 9 bases fit TRBD1. This CDR3 spans 16 amino acids. V shed 4 bases, J shed 10 bases, and the junction held 14 bases outside the gene matches. Germline values: CDR1 SGHNT, CDR2 YYREEE (reference sequence). The CDR3 sequence is CASSLKPQGAGSELFF. DNA for the CDR3: TGTGCCAGCAGCCTCAAACCACAGGGGGCGGGATCGGAGCTGTTTTTT.

This sequence joins TRBV7-9 and TRBJ2-1, with 8 nucleotides matching TRBD2. Germline lookup yields CDR1 SEHNR and CDR2 FQNEAQ (reference sequence). V shed 3 bases and J 3 bases; nucleotides not matched to a gene: 10. There are 17 residues in the CDR3. The CDR3 here is CASSFIAGGDIYNEQFF. The CDR3 DNA is TGTGCCAGCAGCTTCATTGCGGGGGGAGATATCTACAATGAGCAGTTCTTC.

This chain joins TRBV5-1 and TRBJ2-7; TRBD1 might be the D (6 bases). Trimming stripped 7 bases from V and 0 bases from J, with 32 bases between. CDR3 length equals 20 residues. CDR1 is SGHRS and CDR2 is YFSETQ in the germline V gene. CDR3 residues: CASPHYFGEQGSRSSYEQYF. CDR3 bases: TGCGCCAGCCCTCATTATTTCGGGGAACAGGGCTCGAGGAGCTCCTACGAGCAGTACTTC.

This clone was observed a few times. This chain connects TRBV6-5 to TRBJ1-1; D gene uncertain. Germline lookup yields CDR1 MNHEY and CDR2 SVGAGI. V was trimmed by 7 bases and J by 1 base, leaving 10 bases between them. This CDR3 has 13 amino acids. CDR3 in amino acids: CASTYGQNTEAFF. The CDR3 DNA reads as TGTGCCAGCACCTACGGTCAGAACACTGAAGCTTTCTTT.

This clone was found once. The V and J genes are TRBV6-6 and TRBJ2-7; D call uncertain. The length of the CDR3 is 14 residues. Germline loops: CDR1 MNHNY, CDR2 SVGAGI (reference sequence). Trimming took off 6 bases at V and 3 bases at J, with 15 bases between the two ends. CDR3: CASSFTGQDYEQYF. CDR3 coding DNA: TGTGCCAGCAGCTTCACGGGCCAGGACTACGAGCAGTACTTC.

This clone was observed once. The V call is TRBV10-1, the J call TRBJ2-1, with 8 bases identical to TRBD1. CDR3 length equals 14 residues. Germline values: CDR1 WNHNN, CDR2 SYGVQD (reference sequence). The J segment lost 7 bases and the V segment lost 3 bases, leaving 5 bases of the junction unmatched. The CDR3 DNA reads TGCGCCAGCAGTGACAGGGGGCTGGTGAATGAGCAGTTCTTC. Translating it yields CASSDRGLVNEQFF.

The V call is TRBV27, the J call TRBJ1-3, with 8 bases aligning to TRBD1. There are 13 residues in the CDR3. Germline trimming cut 2 bases from V and 8 bases from J; bases unmatched to any gene: 2. Germline V gene data show CDR1 as MNHEY and CDR2 as SMNVEV (reference sequence). The CDR3 DNA follows: TGTGCCAGCAGTTTAGGACAGGGCTACACCATATATTTT. Its translation: CASSLGQGYTIYF.

V is TRBV5-4 and J is TRBJ2-3, with D unresolved. The ends were cut back, 1 base at V and 4 bases at J, with 7 bases in the middle. Germline V lookup: CDR1 SGHNT, CDR2 YYREEE (reference sequence). CDR3 length: 13 amino acids. CDR3 nucleotides: TGTGCCAGCAGCTTGTGGGATCCAGATACGCAGTATTTT. Amino acids: CASSLWDPDTQYF.

The chain recombines TRBV4-2 with TRBJ2-7; 9 bases match TRBD2. In germline, CDR1 is LGHNA, CDR2 YNFKEQ. This CDR3 region has 15 residues. V shed 5 bases, J shed 5 bases, and the junction held 10 bases outside the gene matches. CDR3 in DNA: TGTGCCAGCAGCTTGGCCATCGGGACTAGCAACGAGCAGTACTTC. Its protein product is CASSLAIGTSNEQYF.

This clone was counted once. This chain connects TRBV5-1 to TRBJ2-7; 7 bases map to TRBD2. CDR1 is SGHRS and CDR2 is YFSETQ in the germline V gene. The CDR3 spans 18 residues. The V segment lost 1 base and the J segment 4 bases; nucleotides outside the gene matches: 17. CDR3 nucleotides: TGCGCCAGCAGCTTGAGAGCGGGGACCTCCCTCGCGGGTTACGAGCAGTACTTC. It codes for CASSLRAGTSLAGYEQYF.

V usage is TRBV6-5 and J usage is TRBJ1-2, with TRBD1 matching 7 bases. This CDR3 is built from 13 residues. CDR1 is MNHEY and CDR2 is SVGAGI in the germline V gene. V lost 6 bases and J lost 4; bases outside the gene matches: 5. DNA for the CDR3: TGTGCCAGCAGAGCGGGACAGCTCTATGGCTACACCTTC. Translation: CASRAGQLYGYTF.

The rearrangement joins TRBV5-1 to TRBJ2-2, with TRBD2 identical over 11 bases. The CDR3 contains 18 residues. V was clipped by 4 bases and J by 4 bases; unmatched bases: 12. Germline CDR1 and CDR2: SGHRS and YFSETQ. The CDR3 loop is CASSPLLSGRAGTGELFF. CDR3 DNA: TGCGCCAGCAGCCCCCTTCTTAGCGGGAGGGCCGGCACCGGGGAGCTGTTTTTT.

This chain connects TRBV9 to TRBJ2-2; 8 positions match TRBD2. Germline CDR1 reads SGDLS; CDR2 reads YYNGEE. This CDR3 is 16 amino acids long. With 0 bases clipped from V and 1 base from J, the junction kept 2 bases outside the gene matches. This CDR3 reads CASSVASGRNTGELFF. The CDR3 region has the DNA TGTGCCAGCAGCGTAGCCAGCGGGAGGAACACCGGGGAGCTGTTTTTT. The full variable domain, completed using reference TRBV9 and TRBJ2-2, is DSGVTQTPKHLITATGQRVTLRCSPRSGDLSVYWYQQSLDQGLQFLIQYYNGEERAKGNILERFSAQQFPDLHSELNLSSLELGDSALYFCASSVASGRNTGELFFGEGSRLTVL.